This entry features one TCR beta chain sequence. Its cognate antigen is unknown. The entry originates in a study of T cells after yellow fever vaccination. UMIs were added to TCR cDNA along with a universal primer site when it was made by 5'RACE template switching. TCRdb re-analysed the 5' RACE reads in MiXCR, keeping a single row per CDR3 protein. The profile shows 300,000 to 400,000 distinct CDR3 sequences, more than 5.5% of them singletons. General observations from the study: Researchers noted that a small share of clonotypes showed up in both CD4 and CD8 compartments. Subsequent booster samples again held most clones from primary vaccination (96% CD4, about 86% CD8). Weaker overall, the secondary response nonetheless peaked faster (day 5 versus 15).

The sequence came from a man aged 25 to 40 who received the YFV17D yellow fever vaccine. This specimen consisted of PBMCs, obtained 5 days after the yellow fever booster vaccination.

This chain's CDR3 is CASSSRTSGANTDTQYF. In DNA form, the CDR3 reads TGTGCCAGCAGCTCCCGGACTAGCGGAGCCAACACAGATACGCAGTATTTT. The chain employs TRBV5-4 and TRBJ2-3, with 10 positions matching TRBD2. Per germline, CDR1 SGHNT and CDR2 YYREEE (reference sequence). The V gene end was trimmed by 3 bases and the J gene end by 2 bases; junction bases not matched to a gene: 9. This CDR3 spans 17 amino acids.